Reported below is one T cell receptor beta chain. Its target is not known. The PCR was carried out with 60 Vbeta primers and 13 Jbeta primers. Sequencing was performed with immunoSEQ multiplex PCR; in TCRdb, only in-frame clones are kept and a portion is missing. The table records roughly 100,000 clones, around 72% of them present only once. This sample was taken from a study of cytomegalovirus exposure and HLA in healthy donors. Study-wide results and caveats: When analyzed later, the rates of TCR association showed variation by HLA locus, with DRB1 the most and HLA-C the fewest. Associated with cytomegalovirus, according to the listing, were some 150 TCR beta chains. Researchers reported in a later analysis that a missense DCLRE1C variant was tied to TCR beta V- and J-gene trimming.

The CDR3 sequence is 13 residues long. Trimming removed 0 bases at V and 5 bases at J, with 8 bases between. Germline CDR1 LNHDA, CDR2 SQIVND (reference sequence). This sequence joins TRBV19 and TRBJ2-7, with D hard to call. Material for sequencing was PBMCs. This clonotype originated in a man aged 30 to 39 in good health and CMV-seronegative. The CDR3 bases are TGTGCCAGTAGTATAGACGTAGAGGACGAGCAGTACTTC. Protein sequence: CASSIDVEDEQYF.